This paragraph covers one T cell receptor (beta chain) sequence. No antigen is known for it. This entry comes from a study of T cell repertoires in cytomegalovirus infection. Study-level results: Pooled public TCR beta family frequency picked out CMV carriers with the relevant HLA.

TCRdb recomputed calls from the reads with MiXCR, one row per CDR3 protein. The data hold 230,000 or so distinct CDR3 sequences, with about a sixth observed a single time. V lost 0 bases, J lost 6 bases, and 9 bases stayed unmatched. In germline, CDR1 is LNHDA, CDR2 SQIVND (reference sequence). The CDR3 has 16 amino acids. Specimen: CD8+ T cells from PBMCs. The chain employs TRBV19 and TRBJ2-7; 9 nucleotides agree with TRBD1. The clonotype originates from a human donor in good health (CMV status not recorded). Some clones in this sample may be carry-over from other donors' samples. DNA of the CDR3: TGTGCCAGTAGTATAGATTTAGGGACAGGGATCGCCGAGCAGTACTTC. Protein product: CASSIDLGTGIAEQYF.